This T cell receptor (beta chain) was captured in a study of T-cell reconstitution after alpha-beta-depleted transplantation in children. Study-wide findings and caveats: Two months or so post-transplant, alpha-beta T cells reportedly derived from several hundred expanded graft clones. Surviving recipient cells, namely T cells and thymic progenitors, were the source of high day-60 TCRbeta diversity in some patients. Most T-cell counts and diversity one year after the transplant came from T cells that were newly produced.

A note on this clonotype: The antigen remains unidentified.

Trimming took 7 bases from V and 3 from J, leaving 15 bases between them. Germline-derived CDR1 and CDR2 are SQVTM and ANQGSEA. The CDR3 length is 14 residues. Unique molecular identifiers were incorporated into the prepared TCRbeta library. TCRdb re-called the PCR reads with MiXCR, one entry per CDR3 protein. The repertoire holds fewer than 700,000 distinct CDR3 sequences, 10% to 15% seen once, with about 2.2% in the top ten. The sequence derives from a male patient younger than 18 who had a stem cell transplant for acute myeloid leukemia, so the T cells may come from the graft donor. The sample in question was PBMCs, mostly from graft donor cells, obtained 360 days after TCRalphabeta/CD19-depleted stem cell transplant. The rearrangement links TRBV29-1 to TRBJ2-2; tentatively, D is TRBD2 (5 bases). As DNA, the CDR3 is TGCAGCGCCGCCGTTACTAGTTACACCGGGGAGCTGTTTTTT. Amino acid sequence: CSAAVTSYTGELFF.